This TCR beta chain appears in the sequencing data of a study of T cell responses to AZD1222 COVID-19 vaccine. The table came from immunoSEQ multiplex PCR; TCRdb's copy has only in-frame clones and leaves some out. The repertoire holds just under 100,000 clones, with roughly 90% as singletons. A remark on this clone: Its antigen is unknown.

Study results and limitations: Spike-specific TCRs gained breadth and depth after people received two AZD1222 doses. Mostly white British, mostly female donors; authors suggested clonal diversity may be underestimated.

V lost 8 bases to trimming and J lost 0 bases, with 14 bases between them. Germline V gene sequence: CDR1 MDHEN, CDR2 SYDVKM. This CDR3 is 15 amino acids long. The sequences come from peripheral blood, collected on day 0 of AZD1222 vaccination. This clonotype was sampled from an adult in good health. The genes are TRBV28 and TRBJ2-1; maybe TRBD1 (5 bases). CDR3 loop: CASDHRKSSYNEQFF. The CDR3 coding sequence is TGTGCCAGCGACCACAGGAAGAGCTCCTACAATGAGCAGTTCTTC.